This T cell receptor beta chain came from a study of shared clonotypes between healthy human individuals. The study's findings and limits: Measured sharing among donors was expected to vary with sequencing depth.

In regard to this clone: Its antigen is unidentified. The same CDR3 can be traced to other DNA sequences in this sample.

Sequenced by immunoSEQ multiplex PCR; TCRdb stores in-frame clones only, minus some. The table has around 1.5 million clones, approximately 98% seen once; the top ten hold roughly 0.45%. The CDR3 covers 14 residues. The V segment lost 3 bases and the J segment 0 bases; nucleotides outside the gene matches: 0. Germline loops: CDR1 MNHEY, CDR2 SMNVEV (reference sequence). Sequenced sample: naive CD4+ T cells sorted from blood. Subset here: CD45RA+ positively selected. The receptor's source is a young man in good health. This sequence joins TRBV27 and TRBJ2-3; TRBD2 matches 7 bases. This CDR3 is CASSFSGSTDTQYF. In nucleotides, the CDR3 is TGTGCCAGCAGTTTTAGCGGGAGCACAGATACGCAGTATTTT.